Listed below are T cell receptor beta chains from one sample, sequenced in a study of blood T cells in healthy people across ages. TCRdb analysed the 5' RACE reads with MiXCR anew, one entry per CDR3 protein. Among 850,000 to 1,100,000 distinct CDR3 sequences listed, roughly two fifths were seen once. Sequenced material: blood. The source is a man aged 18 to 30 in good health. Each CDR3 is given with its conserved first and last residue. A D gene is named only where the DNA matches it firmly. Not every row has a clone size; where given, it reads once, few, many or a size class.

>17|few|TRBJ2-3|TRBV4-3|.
TGCGCCAGCAGCCAAGATGCTAGCTTCGTACGAACAGATACGCAGTATTTT
CASSQDASFVRTDTQYF
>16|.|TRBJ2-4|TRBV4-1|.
TGCGCCAGCAGCCAAGAGCGGACACTAGCCAAAAACATTCAGTACTTC
CASSQERTLAKNIQYF
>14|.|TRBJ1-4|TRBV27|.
TGTGCCAGCAGTCCACAGGCAAGGGGTGAAAAACTGTTTTTT
CASSPQARGEKLFF
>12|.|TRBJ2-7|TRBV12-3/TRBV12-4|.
TGTGCCAGCAGTTTCCGTGGCAGTCTTGGGTACTTC
CASSFRGSLGYF
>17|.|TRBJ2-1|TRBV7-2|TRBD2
TGTGCCAGCAGCTTTAGCGGGGGCGACTCCGGAAGAAATGAGCAGTTCTTC
CASSFSGGDSGRNEQFF
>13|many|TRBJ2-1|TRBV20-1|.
TGCAGTGCTAGAGATACAGCCATGAATGAGCAGTTCTTC
CSARDTAMNEQFF
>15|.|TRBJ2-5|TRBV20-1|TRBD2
TGCAGTGCCACCATGGGACTAGCGGGGCTAGAGACCCAGTACTTC
CSATMGLAGLETQYF
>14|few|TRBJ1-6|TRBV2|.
TGTGCCAGCGGTCTTTTGGAGTATAATTCACCCCTCCACTTT
CASGLLEYNSPLHF
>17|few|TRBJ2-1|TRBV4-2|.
TGTGCCAGCAGCCAAGATTATCGGGGCCCCTCCTACAATGAGCAGTTCTTC
CASSQDYRGPSYNEQFF
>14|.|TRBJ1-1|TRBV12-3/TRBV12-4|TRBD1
TGTGCCAGCAGTACCCCCGGGACAGGCGGACCAGCTTTCTTT
CASSTPGTGGPAFF
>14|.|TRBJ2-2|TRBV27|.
TGTGCCAGCAGTTTCGGGCAATACACCGGGGAGCTGTTTTTT
CASSFGQYTGELFF
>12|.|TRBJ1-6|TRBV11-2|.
TGTGCCAGCACCTCCATGTCGACTGCCCTCCACTTT
CASTSMSTALHF
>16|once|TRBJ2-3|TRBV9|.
TGTGCCAGCAACCGACAGGGACTGGAGAGAACAGATACGCAGTATTTT
CASNRQGLERTDTQYF
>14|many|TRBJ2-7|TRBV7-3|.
TGTGCCAGCAGCCCAAGCGTAGGGGACTACGAGCAGTACTTC
CASSPSVGDYEQYF